A single sample is the source of the 17 T cell receptor beta chains below, sequenced in a study of blood T cell repertoires in COVID-19. Generated by immunoSEQ multiplex PCR, the TCRdb table keeps only in-frame clones and is missing some. The data contain about 250,000 clones, 88% of them seen just once; the ten biggest clones take up roughly 0.8%. Sequenced: peripheral blood. The receptors here all came from a woman aged 25 to 39 with acute or convalescent COVID-19.

This chain links TRBV4-1 with TRBJ2-3; D gene uncertain. This CDR3 comprises 14 residues. The germline V gene has CDR1 MGHRA and CDR2 YSYEKL. V was cut by 3 bases and J by 4 bases, with 11 bases left in between. As DNA, the CDR3 is TGCGCCAGCAGCCAGGGTAGCAGTCCAGATACGCAGTATTTT. This codes for CASSQGSSPDTQYF.

The chain uses TRBV19 and TRBJ2-3; 10 nucleotides align to TRBD2. With 6 bases clipped from V and 2 bases from J, the junction kept 8 bases outside the gene matches. This CDR3 region has 16 residues. Germline assignment: CDR1 LNHDA and CDR2 SQIVND (reference sequence). The CDR3 sequence: CASRHIGLAATDTQYF. The CDR3 bases are TGTGCCAGTAGGCACATAGGACTAGCGGCCACAGATACGCAGTATTTT.

This clone was counted only a few times. This chain joins TRBV5-4 and TRBJ1-1; no clear D. Germline loops: CDR1 SGHNT, CDR2 YYREEE (reference sequence). The CDR3 sequence is 13 residues long. The V and J ends lost 4 bases and 1 base respectively, with 8 bases between them. CDR3 in amino acids: CASSLEANTEAFF. For the CDR3, the DNA is TGTGCCAGCAGCCTGGAAGCGAACACTGAAGCTTTCTTT. Combining the CDR3 with reference TRBV5-4 and TRBJ1-1 gives the whole variable domain ETGVTQSPTHLIKTRGQQVTLRCSSQSGHNTVSWYQQALGQGPQFIFQYYREEENGRGNFPPRFSGLQFPNYSSELNVNALELDDSALYLCASSLEANTEAFFGQGTRLTVV.

V and J are TRBV9 and TRBJ2-7; 8 bases fit TRBD1. Germline-derived CDR1 and CDR2 are SGDLS and YYNGEE. CDR3 length equals 14 residues. After removal of 4 bases from V and 3 bases from J, the junction contained 6 bases not matched to a gene. The CDR3 spells CASSPGQDLYEQYF. For the CDR3, the DNA is TGTGCCAGCAGCCCGGGACAGGACCTCTACGAGCAGTACTTC.

This clone was observed a single time. The chain uses TRBV29-1 and TRBJ2-5; 13 bases agree with TRBD2. Trimming cost V 6 bases and J 4 bases; bases outside gene matches: 11. This CDR3 contains 16 residues. Germline CDR1 and CDR2: SQVTM and ANQGSEA. This CDR3 reads CSVVPGTSGTRETQYF. CDR3 DNA: TGCAGCGTCGTCCCCGGGACTAGCGGGACCCGAGAGACCCAGTACTTC.

V and J are TRBV18 and TRBJ2-2, with D possibly TRBD2 on 6 matching bases. Trimming left V 4 bases short and J 1 base short, with 13 bases between. Germline CDR1 KGHSH, CDR2 LQKENI. CDR3 length: 16 residues. The CDR3: CASSQLTGLNTGELFF. In DNA form, the CDR3 reads TGTGCCAGCTCACAACTGACGGGACTGAACACCGGGGAGCTGTTTTTT.

J is TRBJ2-1 and V is TRBV6-5, with 7 bases identical to TRBD2. The CDR3 totals 14 residues. Germline CDR1 reads MNHEY; CDR2 reads SVGAGI. Trimming at V came to 6 bases and at J to 5 bases, leaving 7 bases not matched to a gene. The CDR3 here is CASRNPGLHNEQFF. DNA of the CDR3: TGTGCCAGCAGAAACCCGGGACTACACAATGAGCAGTTCTTC.

V gene TRBV6-5 combines with J gene TRBJ2-7, with TRBD1 matching 11 bases. The CDR3 runs to 15 residues. Germline CDR1 MNHEY, CDR2 SVGAGI. J lost 3 bases, V lost 6 bases, and 7 bases had no gene match. The CDR3 sequence is CASSITGTGGYEQYF. The CDR3 DNA sequence: TGTGCCAGCAGCATCACCGGGACAGGGGGCTACGAGCAGTACTTC.

The chain recombines TRBV5-4 with TRBJ2-5; TRBD2 agrees at 9 bases. The CDR3 is made up of 16 amino acids. The germline CDR1 and CDR2 sequences are SGHNT and YYREEE (reference sequence). J lost 4 bases, V lost 2 bases, and 9 bases had no gene match. This chain's CDR3 is CASSFGGRAEGETQYF. The DNA for the CDR3 is TGTGCCAGCAGCTTTGGCGGGAGGGCCGAGGGAGAGACCCAGTACTTC.

The chain recombines TRBV29-1 with TRBJ2-5; tentatively, D is TRBD1 (5 bases). CDR3 length: 14 amino acids. Trimming stripped 1 base from V and 1 base from J, with 10 bases between. From germline, CDR1 is SQVTM and CDR2 ANQGSEA. As DNA, the CDR3 is TGCAGCGTTGAAGGAGGCCAGGGCCAAGAGACCCAGTACTTC. Protein product: CSVEGGQGQETQYF. The entire variable domain, with the rest obtained from reference TRBV29-1 and TRBJ2-5, is as follows: SAVISQKPSRDICQRGTSLTIQCQVDSQVTMMFWYRQQPGQSLTLIATANQGSEATYESGFVIDKFPISRPNLTFSTLTVSNMSPEDSSIYLCSVEGGQGQETQYFGPGTRLLVL.

The chain combines TRBV19 with TRBJ1-5; 9 bases are a match to TRBD1. Trimming cost V 3 bases and J 7 bases; bases outside gene matches: 7. This CDR3 has 15 residues. Germline V gene sequence: CDR1 LNHDA, CDR2 SQIVND (reference sequence). CDR3 region: CASSMGGQGFQPQHF. The CDR3 region has the DNA TGTGCCAGTAGTATGGGAGGACAGGGGTTCCAGCCCCAGCATTTT.

The chain carries TRBV18 and TRBJ1-4, with a tentative D call TRBD1 (6 bases). V was pared by 3 bases and J by 5 bases, with 13 bases between. The CDR3 extends over 15 amino acids. CDR1 and CDR2 (germline): KGHSH, LQKENI. CDR3 in DNA: TGTGCCAGCTCACCGCGGGGGGCGTTCAATGAAAAACTGTTTTTT. Protein product: CASSPRGAFNEKLFF.

The gene calls are TRBV11-3 and TRBJ2-3; D might be TRBD2 (6 bases). The CDR3 consists of 13 residues. With 1 base removed from V and 6 bases from J, the gap between germline ends came to 8 bases. CDR1 and CDR2 from the germline V gene are SGHNT and YENEEA. DNA of the CDR3: TGTGCCAGCAGCTTAGTGGGGAGGGATACGCAGTATTTT. This codes for CASSLVGRDTQYF.

V gene TRBV27 combines with J gene TRBJ1-2; perhaps TRBD1 as D (6 bases). The V end lost 3 bases, the J end lost 4 bases, and 12 bases lay between the germline ends. This CDR3 contains 14 residues. CDR1 and CDR2 (germline): MNHEY, SMNVEV (reference sequence). This chain's CDR3 is CASSFAGAGYGYTF. The CDR3 coding sequence is TGTGCCAGCAGTTTCGCAGGGGCGGGCTATGGCTACACCTTC.

J is TRBJ2-5 and V is TRBV18; 12 nucleotides match TRBD2. Germline V gene data show CDR1 as KGHSH and CDR2 as LQKENI. J lost 4 bases, V lost 1 base, and 4 bases had no gene match. This CDR3 has 16 residues. The DNA of the CDR3 is TGTGCCAGCTCACCACGACTAGCGGGAGCGGGAGAGACCCAGTACTTC. This translates into CASSPRLAGAGETQYF.

CDR3 in DNA: TGTGCCAGCACGGGCGGGACGGAGGGTTACGAGCAGTACTTC. It codes for CASTGGTEGYEQYF. V is TRBV18 and J is TRBJ2-7, with D perhaps matching TRBD2 (6 bases). Trimming stripped 8 bases from V and 4 bases from J, with 18 bases between. Germline CDR1 is KGHSH and CDR2 is LQKENI. The CDR3 is made up of 14 amino acids.

In DNA, the CDR3 is TGTGCCAGCAGCTTGATACTAGCGGGCAGCAATGAGCAGTTCTTC. Translating gives CASSLILAGSNEQFF. V gene TRBV7-9 combines with J gene TRBJ2-1, with 9 bases matching TRBD2. The CDR3 loop spans 15 amino acids. Germline-derived CDR1 and CDR2 are SEHNR and FQNEAQ (reference sequence). The trim removed 3 bases at V and 6 bases at J, leaving 6 bases unmatched. Full variable domain (remainder filled in from reference TRBV7-9 and TRBJ2-1): DTGVSQNPRHKITKRGQNVTFRCDPISEHNRLYWYRQTLGQGPEFLTYFQNEAQLEKSRLLSDRFSAERPKGSFSTLEIQRTEQGDSAMYLCASSLILAGSNEQFFGPGTRLTVL.